Below, 10 T cell receptor beta chains from the same sample are listed, as sequenced in a study of blood T cell repertoires in COVID-19. The method was immunoSEQ multiplex PCR; TCRdb's version includes in-frame clones alone and lacks a portion of them. The sample contains some 400,000 clones, 80% to 90% of which appear only once. The sample taken for sequencing was PBMCs or T cells enriched from blood (not recorded which). These receptors were taken from a man aged 25 to 40 who had recovered from COVID-19.

The chain has TRBV5-1 and TRBJ2-7; 9 nucleotides line up with TRBD1. This CDR3 is 13 amino acids long. V shed 6 bases and J 3 bases; nucleotides not matched to a gene: 4. Germline-derived CDR1 and CDR2 are SGHRS and YFSETQ. The CDR3 spells CASTGTGYYEQYF. CDR3 sequence (DNA): TGCGCCAGCACCGGGACAGGGTACTACGAGCAGTACTTC.

V usage is TRBV11-2 and J usage is TRBJ1-4; no firm D call. Deletions cut 0 bases from V and 8 bases from J, with 16 bases between. The CDR3 length is 16 residues. Germline assignment: CDR1 SGHAT and CDR2 FQNNGV. CDR3 in DNA: TGTGCCAGCAGCTTAGAGTACGCGACACCGGGGGAAAAACTGTTTTTT. Encoded protein: CASSLEYATPGEKLFF.

The rearrangement joins TRBV3-1 (or the pseudogene TRBV3-2) to TRBJ1-3, with TRBD1 matching over 7 bases. This CDR3 comprises 13 residues. CDR1 LGHDT and CDR2 YNNKEL come from the germline V gene (reference sequence). The V gene end was trimmed by 11 bases and the J gene end by 1 base; junction bases not matched to a gene: 5. CDR3 protein: CAGSQGSGNTIYF. The CDR3 bases are TGTGCCGGATCACAGGGGTCTGGAAACACCATATATTTT.

A note on this clone: Distinct nucleotide sequences in the sample also encode this CDR3. The gene calls are TRBV5-1 and TRBJ2-7; D is possibly TRBD1 (5 bases). Per the germline V gene, CDR1 is SGHRS and CDR2 is YFSETQ. The CDR3 length is 14 residues. V lost 1 base and J lost 2, with 10 bases in between. The CDR3 loop reads CASSLSAGTYEQYF. The CDR3 nucleotides read TGCGCCAGCAGCTTGTCGGCAGGGACCTACGAGCAGTACTTC.

This clone has just one count. For the CDR3, the DNA is TGTGCCAGCAGCTTCGGGACACCGATAGGGGCCGGGGAGCTGTTTTTT. Its translation is CASSFGTPIGAGELFF. The gene calls are TRBV7-9 and TRBJ2-2; D may be TRBD1 (6 bases). CDR1 and CDR2 (germline): SEHNR, FQNEAQ (reference sequence). V lost 3 bases and J 6 bases, leaving 17 bases between the germline ends. The CDR3 is 16 amino acids.

V is TRBV28 and J is TRBJ2-2; 13 bases map to TRBD2. CDR1 and CDR2 from the germline V gene are MDHEN and SYDVKM. The CDR3 is 17 amino acids. V lost 2 bases and J lost 2; bases outside the gene matches: 2. The CDR3 is CASSLTSGRANTGELFF. DNA of the CDR3: TGTGCCAGCAGTTTAACTAGCGGGAGGGCAAACACCGGGGAGCTGTTTTTT. Supplemented by reference TRBV28 and TRBJ2-2, the full variable domain reads DVKVTQSSRYLVKRTGEKVFLECVQDMDHENMFWYRQDPGLGLRLIYFSYDVKMKEKGDIPEGYSVSREKKERFSLILESASTNQTSMYLCASSLTSGRANTGELFFGEGSRLTVL.

CDR3: CASSLTAGTGGYEQYF. Written as DNA, the CDR3 is TGCGCCAGCAGCCTAACGGCCGGGACAGGGGGCTACGAGCAGTACTTC. This chain uses TRBV5-1 with TRBJ2-7, with TRBD1 matching 11 bases. The junction had 9 bases not matched to a gene; V was cut back by 4 bases and J by 3 bases. Looked up from germline, CDR1 is SGHRS and CDR2 is YFSETQ. The CDR3 has 16 amino acids.

This chain joins TRBV30 and TRBJ2-7, with 7 bases matching TRBD2. The length of the CDR3 is 14 residues. Losses at the gene ends were 1 base for V and 2 bases for J; bases not matched to a gene: 5. The germline gives CDR1 GTSNPN, CDR2 SVGIG (reference sequence). CDR3 region: CAWSEAGMTYEQYF. Here the CDR3 DNA reads TGTGCCTGGAGTGAAGCGGGAATGACCTACGAGCAGTACTTC. Full variable domain (rest looked up from reference TRBV30 and TRBJ2-7): SQTIHQWPATLVQPVGSPLSLECTVEGTSNPNLYWYRQAAGRGLQLLFYSVGIGQISSEVPQNLSASRPQDRQFILSSKKLLLSDSGFYLCAWSEAGMTYEQYFGPGTRLTVT.

The chain recombines TRBV7-9 with TRBJ2-3, with 7 bases matching TRBD1. The CDR3 totals 14 residues. CDR1 is SEHNR, CDR2 FQNEAQ, per germline (reference sequence). The junction had 6 bases not matched to a gene; V was cut back by 7 bases and J by 2 bases. The CDR3 sequence: CASKRQGLTDTQYF. DNA for the CDR3: TGTGCCAGCAAACGACAGGGCCTCACAGATACGCAGTATTTT.

About this clone itself: One junction end disagrees with the germline gene, perhaps due to a read error. The CDR3 sequence: CASSQLTGLAGSLMDF. CDR3 nucleotides: TGTGCCAGCAGCCAGCTCACAGGACTAGCGGGATCCCTAATGGACTTC. The chain recombines TRBV3-1 (or the pseudogene TRBV3-2) with TRBJ2-7; 12 positions match TRBD2. This CDR3 spans 16 amino acids. Looked up from germline, CDR1 is LGHDT and CDR2 is YNNKEL (reference sequence).